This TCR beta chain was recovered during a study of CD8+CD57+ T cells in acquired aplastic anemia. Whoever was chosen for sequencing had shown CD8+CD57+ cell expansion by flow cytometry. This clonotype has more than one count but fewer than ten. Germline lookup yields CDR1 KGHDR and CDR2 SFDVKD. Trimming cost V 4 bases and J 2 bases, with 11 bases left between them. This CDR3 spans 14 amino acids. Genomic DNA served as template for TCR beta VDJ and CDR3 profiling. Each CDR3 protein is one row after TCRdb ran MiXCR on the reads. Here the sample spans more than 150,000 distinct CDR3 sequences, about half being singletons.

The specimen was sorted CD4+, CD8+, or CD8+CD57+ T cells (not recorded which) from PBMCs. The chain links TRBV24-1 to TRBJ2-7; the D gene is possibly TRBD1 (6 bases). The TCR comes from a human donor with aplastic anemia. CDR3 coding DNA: TGTGCCACCAGTGACCCCGGACAGACCTACGAGCAGTACTTC. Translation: CATSDPGQTYEQYF.